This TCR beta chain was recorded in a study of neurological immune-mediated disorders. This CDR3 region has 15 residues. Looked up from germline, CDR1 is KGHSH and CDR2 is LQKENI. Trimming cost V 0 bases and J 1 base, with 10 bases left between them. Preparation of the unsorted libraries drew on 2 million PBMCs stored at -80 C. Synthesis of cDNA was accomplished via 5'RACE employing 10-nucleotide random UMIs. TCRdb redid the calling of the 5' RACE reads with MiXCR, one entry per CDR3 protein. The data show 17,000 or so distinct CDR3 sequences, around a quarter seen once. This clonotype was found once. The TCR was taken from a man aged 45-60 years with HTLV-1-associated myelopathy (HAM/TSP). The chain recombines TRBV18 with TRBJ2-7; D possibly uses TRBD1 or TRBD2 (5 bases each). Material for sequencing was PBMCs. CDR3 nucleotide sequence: TGTGCCAGCTCACCACCGGGGGACGGTTCCTACGAGCAGTACTTC. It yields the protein CASSPPGDGSYEQYF.